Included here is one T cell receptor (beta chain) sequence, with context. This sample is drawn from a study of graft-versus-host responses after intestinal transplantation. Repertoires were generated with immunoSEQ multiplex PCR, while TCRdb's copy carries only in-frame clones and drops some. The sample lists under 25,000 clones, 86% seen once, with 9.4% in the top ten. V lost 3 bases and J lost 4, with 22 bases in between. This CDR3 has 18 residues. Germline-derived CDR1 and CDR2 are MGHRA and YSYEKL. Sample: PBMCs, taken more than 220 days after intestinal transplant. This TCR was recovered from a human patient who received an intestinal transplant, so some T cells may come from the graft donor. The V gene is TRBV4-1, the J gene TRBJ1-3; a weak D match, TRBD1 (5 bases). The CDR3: CASSHPSSGGTSGNTIYF. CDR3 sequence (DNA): TGCGCCAGCAGCCACCCCTCCAGCGGGGGGACTTCGGGAAACACCATATATTTT.